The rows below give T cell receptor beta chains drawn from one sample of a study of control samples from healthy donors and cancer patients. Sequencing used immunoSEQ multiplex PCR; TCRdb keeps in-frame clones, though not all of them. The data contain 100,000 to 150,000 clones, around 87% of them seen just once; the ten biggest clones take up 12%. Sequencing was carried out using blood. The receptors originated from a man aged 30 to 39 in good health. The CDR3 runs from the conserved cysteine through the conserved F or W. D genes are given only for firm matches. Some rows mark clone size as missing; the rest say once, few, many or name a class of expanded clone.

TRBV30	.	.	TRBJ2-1	CAWSNRRDIYNEQFF	TGTGCCTGGAGTAATCGACGGGACATATACAATGAGCAGTTCTTC
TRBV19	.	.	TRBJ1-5	CASSTSVSQPQHF	TGTGCCAGTAGTACAAGCGTTTCTCAGCCCCAGCATTTT
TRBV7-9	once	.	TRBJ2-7	CASSLNEESYEQYF	TGTGCCAGCAGCTTAAACGAGGAATCCTACGAGCAGTACTTC
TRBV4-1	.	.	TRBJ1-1	CASSHSNTEAFF	TGCGCCAGCAGCCATAGTAACACTGAAGCTTTCTTT
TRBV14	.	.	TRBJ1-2	CASSQDLWVGSPYGYTF	TGTGCCAGCAGCCAAGATCTCTGGGTAGGCAGTCCCTATGGCTACACCTTC
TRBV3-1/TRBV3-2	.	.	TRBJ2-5	CASSRTALTGTQYF	TGTGCCAGCAGCCGGACTGCTCTTACGGGGACCCAGTACTTC
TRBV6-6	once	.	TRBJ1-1	CASTLRVNTEAFF	TGTGCCAGCACCCTAAGAGTGAACACTGAAGCTTTCTTT
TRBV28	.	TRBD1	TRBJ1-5	CASSPRGGGLQPQHF	TGTGCCAGCAGCCCCAGGGGGGGCGGATTACAGCCCCAGCATTTT
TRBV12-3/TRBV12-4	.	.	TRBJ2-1	CASTQGYEQFF	TGTGCCAGCACCCAAGGCTATGAGCAGTTCTTC
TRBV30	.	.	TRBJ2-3	CAWSPGLGTDAQYF	TGTGCCTGGAGTCCGGGGCTGGGCACAGATGCGCAGTATTTT
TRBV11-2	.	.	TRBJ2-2	CASSLEGVVAGELFF	TGTGCCAGCAGCTTAGAGGGGGTAGTGGCCGGGGAGCTGTTTTTT
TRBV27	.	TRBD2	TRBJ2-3	CASSFAGGRTDTQYF	TGTGCCAGCAGTTTTGCGGGGGGTCGGACAGATACGCAGTATTTT
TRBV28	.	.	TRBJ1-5	CASREGAKPQHF	TGTGCCAGCAGGGAAGGAGCTAAGCCCCAGCATTTT
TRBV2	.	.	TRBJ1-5	CASSEGGQGGQPQHF	TGTGCCAGCAGTGAAGGAGGGCAAGGTGGGCAGCCCCAGCATTTT
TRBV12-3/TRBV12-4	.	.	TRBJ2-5	CASTENQETQYF	TGTGCCAGCACGGAAAACCAAGAGACCCAGTACTTC
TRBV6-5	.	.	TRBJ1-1	CASQNSNPPNTEAFF	TGTGCCAGCCAAAATAGCAATCCTCCGAACACTGAAGCTTTCTTT
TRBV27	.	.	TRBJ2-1	CASRLTGRLTYNEQFF	TGTGCCAGCAGACTCACAGGGAGGTTGACCTACAATGAGCAGTTCTTC
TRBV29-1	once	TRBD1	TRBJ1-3	CSVGRQGYGNTIYF	TGCAGCGTTGGTAGACAGGGGTACGGAAACACCATATATTTT
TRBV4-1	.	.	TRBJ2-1	CASSQDGGNYNEQFF	TGCGCCAGCAGCCAAGATGGGGGGAACTACAATGAGCAGTTCTTC
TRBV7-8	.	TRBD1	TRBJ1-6	CASSLAAQGAYSPLHF	TGTGCCAGCAGCTTAGCAGCGCAGGGGGCCTATTCACCCCTCCACTTT
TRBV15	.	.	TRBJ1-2	CATSDQGYGYTF	TGTGCCACCAGCGATCAGGGCTATGGCTACACCTTC
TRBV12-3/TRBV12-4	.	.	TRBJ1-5	CASRGTSQPQHF	TGTGCCAGCAGAGGGACATCTCAGCCCCAGCATTTT
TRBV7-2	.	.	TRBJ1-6	CASSPGGSPGVLVNSPLHF	TGTGCCAGCAGCCCTGGAGGGTCGCCAGGGGTCCTTGTTAATTCACCCCTCCACTTT
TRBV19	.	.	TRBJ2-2	CASSISGQGITGELFF	TGTGCCAGTAGTATTAGCGGCCAGGGGATCACCGGGGAGCTGTTTTTT
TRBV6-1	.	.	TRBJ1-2	CASSESFDRWGYTF	TGTGCCAGCAGTGAATCCTTCGACAGATGGGGCTACACCTTC
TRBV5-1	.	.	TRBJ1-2	CASSSGDRLDYGYTF	TGCGCCAGCAGCTCCGGGGACCGTCTAGACTATGGCTACACCTTC
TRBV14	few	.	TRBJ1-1	CASSQIGGFTEAFF	TGTGCCAGCAGCCAAATAGGGGGATTCACTGAAGCTTTCTTT
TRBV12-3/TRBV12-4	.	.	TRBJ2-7	CASSSSLGEQYF	TGTGCCAGCAGCTCCTCCTTGGGCGAGCAGTACTTC
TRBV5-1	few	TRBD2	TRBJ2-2	CASSSLPGGRLGNTGELFF	TGCGCCAGCAGCTCCCTACCGGGGGGACGGCTAGGGAACACCGGGGAGCTGTTTTTT
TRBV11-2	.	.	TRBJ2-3	CASSYAQDPPEYF	TGTGCCAGCAGCTACGCCCAAGACCCGCCCGAGTATTTT
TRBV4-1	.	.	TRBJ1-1	CASSQNSPSEAFF	TGCGCCAGCAGCCAAAACTCGCCGTCTGAAGCTTTCTTT
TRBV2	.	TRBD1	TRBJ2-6	CASSERTGALTSGANVLTF	TGTGCCAGCAGTGAGCGGACAGGGGCCCTAACCTCTGGGGCCAACGTCCTGACTTTC
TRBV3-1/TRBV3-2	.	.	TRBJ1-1	CASSQGPNTEAFF	TGTGCCAGCAGCCAAGGGCCAAACACTGAAGCTTTCTTT
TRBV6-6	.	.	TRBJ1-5	CASSYLRGGQPQHF	TGTGCCAGCAGTTACTTAAGGGGCGGCCAGCCCCAGCATTTT
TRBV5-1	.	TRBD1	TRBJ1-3	CASSFGTAGNTIYF	TGCGCCAGCAGCTTTGGGACAGCTGGAAACACCATATATTTT
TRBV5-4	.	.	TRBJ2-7	CASSWPPGGSYEQYF	TGTGCCAGCAGCTGGCCCCCGGGCGGCTCCTACGAGCAGTACTTC
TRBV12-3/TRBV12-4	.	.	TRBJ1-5	CASATVSNQPQHF	TGTGCCAGCGCGACCGTGAGCAATCAGCCCCAGCATTTT
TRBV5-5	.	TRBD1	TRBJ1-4	CASSLGQGARTNEKLFF	TGTGCCAGCAGCCTGGGACAGGGGGCGAGGACTAATGAAAAACTGTTTTTT
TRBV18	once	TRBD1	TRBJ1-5	CASSPTGTGGNQPQHF	TGTGCCAGCTCTCCAACCGGGACAGGCGGCAATCAGCCCCAGCATTTT
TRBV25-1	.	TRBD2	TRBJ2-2	CASRVSGVGTGELFF	TGTGCCAGCAGGGTGAGCGGGGTGGGCACCGGGGAGCTGTTTTTT
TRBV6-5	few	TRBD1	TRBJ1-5	CASRFITGGNQPQHF	TGTGCCAGCAGGTTCATTACAGGGGGCAATCAGCCCCAGCATTTT
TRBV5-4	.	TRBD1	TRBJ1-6	CASSFGTANSPLHF	TGTGCCAGCAGCTTCGGGACAGCTAATTCACCCCTCCACTTT